This TCR beta chain originates from a study of blood T cell repertoires in COVID-19. About the study: The study drew acute and convalescent COVID-19 samples from the United States, Italy and Spain.

In the original analysis: Quantification of nucleated cells was approximated via reference gene primer amplification. TCRdb's copy holds only in-frame clones and misses some; the assay was immunoSEQ multiplex PCR. That table furnishes V, J and clone size, whereas the DNA furnished D and trimming. The profile shows roughly 250,000 clones, approximately 86% of them singletons. Per the germline V gene, CDR1 is MNHEY and CDR2 is SVGEGT. With 4 bases clipped from V and 2 bases from J, the junction kept 5 bases outside the gene matches. The CDR3 length is 15 residues. The clonotype comes from a woman aged 30 to 39 with acute COVID-19. The chain couples TRBV6-2 or TRBV6-3 to TRBJ2-5, with 9 bases matching TRBD2. The specimen was PBMCs or T cells enriched from blood (not recorded which). CDR3 in amino acids: CASSSSSGVQETQYF. For the CDR3, the DNA is TGTGCCAGCAGTTCCTCTAGCGGGGTTCAAGAGACCCAGTACTTC.